This T cell receptor (beta chain) was identified in a study of blood T cell repertoires in COVID-19. As for the study in general: T cells, B-cell-depleted T cells, or PBMCs supplied cDNA or gDNA.

Turning to this clone: The identical CDR3 is also encoded by other nucleotide sequences in the sample.

Per the authors' pipeline: Reference gene primer amplification in the assay estimated nucleated cell counts. The assay was immunoSEQ multiplex PCR, and TCRdb's table has in-frame clones only and misses some. Clonal size and the V and J genes are those of that table, whereas D and trimming came from the DNA. The sample has 150,000 or so clones, around 80% seen once. The sequence was collected from a human donor with acute or convalescent COVID-19. The donor label of this sample is uncertain. The sequencing input was peripheral blood.

CDR3 amino acids: CASSLTGYGYTF. The CDR3 nucleotides are TGTGCCAGCAGTTTAACCGGCTATGGCTACACCTTC. The rearrangement joins TRBV12-3 or TRBV12-4 to TRBJ1-2; D remains ambiguous. V was pared by 2 bases and J by 4 bases, with 5 bases between. CDR3 length equals 12 residues.